The 22 T cell receptor beta chains reported below all come from one sample, sequenced in a study of cytomegalovirus exposure and HLA in healthy donors. With 60 Vbeta and 13 Jbeta primers, the PCR was carried out. The assay was immunoSEQ multiplex PCR, and TCRdb's table has in-frame clones only and misses some. This sample carries some 180,000 clones, around 84% of them seen once, and the ten largest clones take around 2.6%. The sample taken for sequencing was PBMCs. The receptor set was obtained from a man aged 25-45 years in good health and CMV-seropositive.

V is TRBV11-2 and J is TRBJ2-1, with TRBD2 identical over 7 bases. J was trimmed by 3 bases and V by 1 base; bases with no gene match: 9. Germline CDR1 is SGHAT and CDR2 is FQNNGV. The CDR3 has 17 amino acids. This CDR3 reads CASSLGRGRVVYNEQFF. The CDR3 DNA follows: TGTGCCAGCAGCTTAGGGCGCGGGAGAGTAGTCTACAATGAGCAGTTCTTC.

This sequence joins TRBV6-1 and TRBJ2-5; D may be TRBD2 (6 bases). This CDR3 contains 15 residues. Germline V gene data show CDR1 as MNHNS and CDR2 as SASEGT. The V end was cut by 8 bases, the J end by 5 bases, with 21 bases between. CDR3 DNA: TGTGCCAGCTGTGCGGGAACCTCGGGGAGGGAGACCCAGTACTTC. This gives the protein CASCAGTSGRETQYF.

With regard to this clone: The junction differs from germline at one of its ends, possibly a read error. The chain uses TRBV7-7 and TRBJ2-5; 7 positions match TRBD1. The CDR3 runs to 15 residues. Germline V CDR1 and CDR2: SSHAT, FNYEAQ (reference sequence). In nucleotides, the CDR3 is TGTGCTAGCAGCTCCTCAAGCACAGGGGAAGAGACCCAGTACTTC. Its translation is CASSSSSTGEETQYF. The whole variable domain, filled in from reference TRBV7-7 and TRBJ2-5, reads GAGVSQSPRYKVTKRGQDVTLRCDPISSHATLYWYQQALGQGPEFLTYFNYEAQPDKSGLPSDRFSAERPEGSISTLTIQRTEQRDSAMYRCASSSSSTGEETQYFGPGTRLLVL.

The chain couples TRBV25-1 to TRBJ2-1; D may be TRBD2 (6 bases). CDR1 and CDR2 from the germline V gene are MGHDK and SYGVNS. This CDR3 comprises 15 residues. Trimming pared 3 bases from V and 4 bases from J, leaving 13 bases between. CDR3 sequence (DNA): TGTGCCAGCAGTGACACGACTAGAGTATACAATGAGCAGTTCTTC. Residues: CASSDTTRVYNEQFF.

There are a few counts of this clone. Its ends do not fully match the called genes, so a read error is possible. The chain carries TRBV7-7 and TRBJ2-1; 10 bases map to TRBD2. Germline V CDR1 and CDR2: SSHAT, FNYEAQ (reference sequence). This CDR3 spans 14 amino acids. CDR3 nucleotide sequence: TGTGCTAGCAGCTTAGCGGGAGGTAACACCGAGCAGTTCTTC. Protein: CASSLAGGNTEQFF.

The chain has TRBV21-1 and TRBJ1-3; the table calls TRBD1, which could not be checked here. TRBV21-1 is labeled a pseudogene. The CDR3 spans 16 residues. The CDR3 sequence: CASSPRTRRSGNTIYF. CDR3 nucleotide sequence: TGTGCCAGCAGCCCACGGACACGCCGCTCTGGAAACACCATATATTTT.

CDR3 sequence reads: CASRQGTYNEQFF. In DNA form, the CDR3 reads TGTGCCAGCCGCCAGGGGACCTACAATGAGCAGTTCTTC. This chain uses TRBV11-2 with TRBJ2-1, with D tentatively TRBD1 (6 bases). The CDR3 runs to 13 residues. Germline values: CDR1 SGHAT, CDR2 FQNNGV. V dropped 8 bases and J dropped 2 bases, with 10 bases sitting between them. Using reference TRBV11-2 and TRBJ2-1 for the parts outside the CDR3, the full variable domain is EAGVAQSPRYKIIEKRQSVAFWCNPISGHATLYWYQQILGQGPKLLIQFQNNGVVDDSQLPKDRFSAERLKGVDSTLKIQPAKLEDSAVYLCASRQGTYNEQFFGPGTRLTVL.

This clone was seen only a few times. The chain couples TRBV5-6 to TRBJ2-5; TRBD1 aligns across 7 bases. V lost 4 bases to trimming and J lost 3 bases; unmatched junction nucleotides: 18. Germline CDR1 reads SGHDT; CDR2 reads YYEEEE. The CDR3 sequence is 18 residues long. CDR3 loop: CASSPPKYWTGSKETQYF. DNA for the CDR3: TGTGCCAGCAGCCCGCCGAAATATTGGACAGGCTCCAAAGAGACCCAGTACTTC.

The genes are TRBV5-1 and TRBJ2-1; no definite D call. Germline CDR1 is SGHRS and CDR2 is YFSETQ. The V end lost 5 bases, the J end lost 3 bases, and 9 bases lay between the germline ends. The CDR3 is 13 residues long. CDR3 sequence: CASRTTNYNEQFF. The CDR3 nucleotides are TGCGCCAGCAGGACAACCAACTACAATGAGCAGTTCTTC.

The V gene is TRBV25-1, the J gene TRBJ1-1; TRBD1 is a possible D gene (6 bases). Germline V lookup: CDR1 MGHDK, CDR2 SYGVNS. CDR3 length equals 14 residues. The V gene lost 4 bases and the J gene lost 4 bases, with 13 bases spanning the gap. CDR3: CASSGQESSTEAFF. In DNA form, the CDR3 reads TGTGCCAGCAGTGGACAGGAGTCGTCCACTGAAGCTTTCTTT. Drawing the rest from reference TRBV25-1 and TRBJ1-1, the complete variable domain is EADIYQTPRYLVIGTGKKITLECSQTMGHDKMYWYQQDPGMELHLIHYSYGVNSTEKGDLSSESTVSRIRTEHFPLTLESARPSHTSQYLCASSGQESSTEAFFGQGTRLTVV.

This clone appeared once. The V and J genes are TRBV5-1 and TRBJ2-1; D possibly corresponds to TRBD1 (6 bases). The CDR3 covers 15 residues. CDR1 SGHRS and CDR2 YFSETQ come from the germline V gene. Trimming removed 6 bases at V and 0 bases at J, with 13 bases between. Here the CDR3 reads CASTPMTGSYNEQFF. The DNA of the CDR3 is TGCGCCAGCACCCCAATGACAGGCTCCTACAATGAGCAGTTCTTC. Together with reference TRBV5-1 and TRBJ2-1, the CDR3 gives the full variable domain: KAGVTQTPRYLIKTRGQQVTLSCSPISGHRSVSWYQQTPGQGLQFLFEYFSETQRNKGNFPGRFSGRQFSNSRSEMNVSTLELGDSALYLCASTPMTGSYNEQFFGPGTRLTVL.

The chain links TRBV7-9 to TRBJ2-5; D is perhaps TRBD2 (6 bases). The J call may be wrong; the DNA end is better matched by TRBJ2-7. Germline assignment: CDR1 SEHNR and CDR2 FQNEAQ (reference sequence). CDR3 length: 17 amino acids. The CDR3 bases are TGTGCCAGCAGCTTAGCGCCCGGCGGGGCCCTCTCCTACGAGCAGTACTTC. This translates into CASSLAPGGALSYEQYF.

This chain links TRBV7-9 with TRBJ1-1, with TRBD1 identical over 7 bases. J lost 1 base, V lost 1 base, and 3 bases had no gene match. This CDR3 comprises 15 residues. Germline CDR1 and CDR2: SEHNR and FQNEAQ (reference sequence). For the CDR3, the DNA is TGTGCCAGCAGCTTAGGGGGGACAGCGAACACTGAAGCTTTCTTT. Amino acid sequence: CASSLGGTANTEAFF.

Remarks on this clone: One end of the junction does not line up with germline, which may come from a read error. V is TRBV7-9 and J is TRBJ2-3, with 8 bases identical to TRBD2. Germline V gene data show CDR1 as SEHNR and CDR2 as FQNEAQ (reference sequence). This CDR3 has 12 residues. The CDR3 DNA reads TGTTCCAGCAGCTTAACGACTAGCGAGCAGTATTTT. Encoded protein: CSSSLTTSEQYF.

V is TRBV18 and J is TRBJ2-5; 9 bases are shared with TRBD1. The junction had 4 bases not matched to a gene; V was cut back by 3 bases and J by 5 bases. The CDR3 contains 14 residues. Looked up from germline, CDR1 is KGHSH and CDR2 is LQKENI. The CDR3 sequence is CASSPGQGTETQYF. CDR3 nucleotides: TGTGCCAGCTCACCGGGACAGGGTACGGAGACCCAGTACTTC.

The chain joins TRBV10-2 to TRBJ1-1, with 7 positions matching TRBD1. J gave up 1 base and V 6 bases, and 8 bases lay outside the gene matches. Germline CDR1 WSHSY, CDR2 SAAADI. This CDR3 has 15 residues. The CDR3 loop is CASRGAGQKNTEAFF. DNA of the CDR3: TGCGCCAGCAGAGGTGCGGGACAGAAGAACACTGAAGCTTTCTTT.

The V call is TRBV5-1, the J call TRBJ2-3, with D tentatively TRBD2 (6 bases). Germline values: CDR1 SGHRS, CDR2 YFSETQ. The CDR3 totals 15 residues. V was shortened by 0 bases and J by 5 bases, with 13 bases between the two germline ends. CDR3 coding DNA: TGCGCCAGCAGCTTGGCTAGCGCTGGGGGAGATACGCAGTATTTT. It translates to CASSLASAGGDTQYF.

The rearrangement joins TRBV9 to TRBJ1-3; D not resolved. The CDR3 length is 15 residues. Trimming cost V 0 bases and J 0 bases, with 7 bases left between them. From germline, CDR1 is SGDLS and CDR2 YYNGEE. The CDR3, as DNA: TGTGCCAGCAGCGTAGACAGTTTCTCTGGAAACACCATATATTTT. Residues: CASSVDSFSGNTIYF.

Remarks on this clone: At one of its ends the junction is not consistent with the germline gene, which may arise from a read error. V gene TRBV7-9 combines with J gene TRBJ1-1; TRBD1 matches 7 bases. This CDR3 is 12 amino acids long. Germline CDR1 and CDR2: SEHNR and FQNEAQ (reference sequence). The chain's CDR3 is CSSGTANTEAFF. The CDR3 coding sequence is TGTTCCAGCGGGACAGCGAACACTGAAGCTTTCTTT. Full variable domain (remainder filled in from reference TRBV7-9 and TRBJ1-1): DTGVSQNPRHKITKRGQNVTFRCDPISEHNRLYWYRQTLGQGPEFLTYFQNEAQLEKSRLLSDRFSAERPKGSFSTLEIQRTEQGDSAMYLCSSGTANTEAFFGQGTRLTVV.

With respect to this clone: Sequence at one end of the junction differs from germline and may be a read error. V gene TRBV7-9 combines with J gene TRBJ1-1; a possible D gene is TRBD1 (5 bases). The germline V gene has CDR1 SEHNR and CDR2 FQNEAQ (reference sequence). The CDR3 is made up of 18 amino acids. The CDR3 loop is CSSSFRLRGGGKVTEAFF. CDR3 nucleotides: TGTTCCAGCAGCTTTCGACTAAGGGGAGGCGGGAAGGTTACTGAAGCTTTCTTT.

CDR3 sequence reads: CASSLSGEQPQHF. In nucleotides, the CDR3 is TGTGCCAGCAGCTTGTCAGGGGAACAGCCCCAGCATTTT. J is TRBJ1-5 and V is TRBV5-6; possibly TRBD1 for D (6 bases). The length of the CDR3 is 13 residues. The V gene's germline CDR1 is SGHDT and CDR2 YYEEEE. Trimming stripped 1 base from V and 7 bases from J, with 9 bases between. Full variable domain (missing parts from reference TRBV5-6 and TRBJ1-5): DAGVTQSPTHLIKTRGQQVTLRCSPKSGHDTVSWYQQALGQGPQFIFQYYEEEERQRGNFPDRFSGHQFPNYSSELNVNALLLGDSALYLCASSLSGEQPQHFGDGTRLSIL.

The V call is TRBV27, the J call TRBJ2-7, with 7 bases identical to TRBD2. Germline V gene lookup returns CDR1 MNHEY and CDR2 SMNVEV (reference sequence). V gave up 8 bases and J gave up 5 bases; unmatched junction bases: 15. This CDR3 has 15 residues. The DNA for the CDR3 is TGTGCCAGCCTAAGAAAATCGGGACTAAATCACGAGCAGTACTTC. It yields the protein CASLRKSGLNHEQYF.